This T cell receptor (beta chain) was retrieved from a study of T-cell reconstitution after alpha-beta-depleted transplantation in children. Study outcomes and limitations: Newly made T cells mostly supplied T-cell counts and diversity one year after transplant. Recipient T cells and thymic progenitors that survived were the source of the high TCRbeta diversity seen at day 60 in some patients. Reported findings indicate that, about two months after transplant, alpha-beta T cells came from several hundred expanded clones, which were derived from non-depleted graft cells.

Points on this clonotype: Its antigen is undetermined.

Preparation of the TCRbeta library used unique molecular identifiers. TCRdb processed the PCR reads anew with MiXCR; each CDR3 protein has one entry. This table has around 120,000 distinct CDR3 sequences, roughly 23% appearing once. After removal of 6 bases from V and 2 bases from J, the junction contained 13 bases not matched to a gene. This CDR3 spans 16 amino acids. CDR1 and CDR2 (germline): DFQATT, SNEGSKA (reference sequence). The sample was PBMCs, mostly from graft donor cells, taken 180 days after TCRalphabeta/CD19-depleted stem cell transplant. The V gene is TRBV20-1, the J gene TRBJ1-5; 7 nucleotides match TRBD1. This clonotype was obtained from a male patient between 2 and 10 years old who had a stem cell transplant for chronic granulomatous disease, so the T cells may come from the graft donor. CDR3 bases: TGCAGTGCCCTCGGGACAGTTCTCCTTGGCAATCAGCCCCAGCATTTT. Translation gives CSALGTVLLGNQPQHF.